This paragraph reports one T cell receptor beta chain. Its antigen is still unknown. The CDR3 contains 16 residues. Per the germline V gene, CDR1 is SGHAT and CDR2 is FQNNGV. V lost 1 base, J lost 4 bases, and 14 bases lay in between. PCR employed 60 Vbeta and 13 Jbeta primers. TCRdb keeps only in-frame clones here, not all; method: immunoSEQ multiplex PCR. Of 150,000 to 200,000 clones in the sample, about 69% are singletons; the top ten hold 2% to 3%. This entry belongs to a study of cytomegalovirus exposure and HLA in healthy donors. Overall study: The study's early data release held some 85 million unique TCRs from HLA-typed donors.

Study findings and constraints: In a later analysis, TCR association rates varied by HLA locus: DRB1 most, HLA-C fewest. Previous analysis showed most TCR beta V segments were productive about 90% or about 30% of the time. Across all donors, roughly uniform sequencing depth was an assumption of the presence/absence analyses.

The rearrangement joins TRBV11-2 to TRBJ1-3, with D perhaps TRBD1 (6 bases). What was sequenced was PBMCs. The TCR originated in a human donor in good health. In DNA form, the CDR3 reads TGTGCCAGCAGCTTAGGAATGTTGGACAGAGGAAACACCATATATTTT. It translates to CASSLGMLDRGNTIYF.